This T cell receptor (beta chain) was captured by sequencing in a study of human T cells and chemical hapten exposure (dated by TCRdb to about 2021). With respect to the entire study: For sensitization, 2% DPC in acetone was applied to an approximately 2 cm by approximately 2 cm area of upper inner arm skin. Throughout the study period of around 24 weeks, patients also received therapeutic DPC doses to the scalp every week. Patch testing was done on the upper back using Finn chambers containing 0.01% DPC, and results were scored after 6 days according to International Contact Dermatitis Research Group standards. Most of the patients in the cohort were female, and the cohort covered alopecia areata with under or over 50% scalp involvement, alopecia totalis and alopecia universalis. Libraries were pooled for sequencing, and per-sample TCR yields varied mainly because of small differences in library volumes within the pool. The study tracked peripheral blood TCR repertoire changes in vivo during primary and secondary sensitization to the hapten diphenylcyclopropenone (DPC) in alopecia patients. Blood samples were taken from patients before sensitization (week 0) and at 2, 6 and about 24 weeks after DPC sensitization. For TCR sequencing, blood came from approximately 29 alopecia patients at anywhere from one to four time points (pre-sensitization, 2, 6 and 24 weeks). The paper as a whole reports these results and caveats: Compared with pre-sensitization or healthy control sets, expanded TCRs formed significantly more large CDR3 similarity clusters, which is consistent with antigen-driven responses. Because all patients had alopecia, a presumed autoimmune disease, the immune response of the patients might differ from that of healthy individuals. After repeated subsampling, the strength of the expansion versus patch-test correlation and the threshold at which it became significant changed. Patch test score correlated positively with the number of PT1 expanded TCRs, reaching significance at thresholds 8, 16 and 32 but not at 4. No change with DPC sensitization was found in the number of TCRs above 1 in 1000 frequency, and no evidence of global repertoire structure alterations was found.

Trimming removed 7 bases from V and 0 bases from J, leaving 19 bases between the germline ends. The CDR3 numbers 17 residues from cysteine through phenylalanine. Only the CDR3 DNA stays, 51 bases, in frame from base 1. About this clonotype itself: Its antigen is not yet known. The record has no base qualities; no much larger clone is one base away.

Library prep was done by RACE. Reads for this sample came from a NextSeq 500. Library preparation attached unique molecular identifiers to individual cDNA molecules for quantitative, reproducible TCR counting. From each blood RNA sample, both TCR alpha and TCR beta chains were sequenced. In the authors' own workflow: A median of around 96,000 TCRs per sample was observed, with a range of roughly 23,224 to 750,000. The Decombinator software suite was used to annotate V, J and CDR3 in the TCR reads. For PS versus PT1 abundance plots, all samples were subsampled to the same number of TCRs (28,000). TCRs were defined as expanded if absent before sensitization and observed at least eight times at the 2-week time point. TCRdb took the public reads, trimmed them with fastp at Q25, ran MiXCR for clone calling and kept in-frame beta chains. For every CDR3 protein sequence, its rows merge into one entry that carries the most common genes and DNA. The V and J calls and clone size are TCRdb's, not the authors'. Present in this sample are some 90,000 distinct CDR3 sequences, about an eighth of which were seen just once. The top ten clonotypes cover roughly 3% of the sample.

According to the study, the label for this sample's time point signals: patch test 2, 6 weeks after DPC sensitization. In light of the paper, this sample's treatment or condition label describes: therapeutic diphenylcyclopropenone sensitization with weekly scalp DPC. At every patch-test visit, the blood draw took place before the patch test was put on. Patients were considered eligible if aged 18 to 70, diagnosed with alopecia and deemed suitable for DPC therapy, and patients were excluded if pregnant. Total RNA was isolated from unfractionated whole blood collected in Tempus Blood RNA tubes. This TCR derives from a woman aged 40 to 50 with alopecia areata. Some clones in this sample may be carry-over from other donors' samples. The chain is assembled from TRBV12-3 or TRBV12-4 and TRBJ2-1; no D gene is confidently identified. The sequencing here drew on whole blood, taken in connection with sensitization to the hapten diphenylcyclopropenone (DPC). For the CDR3, the sequence is CASNAVPQRVSYNEQFF. The bases are TGTGCCAGCAACGCCGTACCCCAGCGCGTCTCCTACAATGAGCAGTTCTTC.